The following is a T cell receptor beta chain sequence with its context. TCRdb's copy holds only in-frame clones and misses some; the assay was immunoSEQ multiplex PCR. The table has fewer than 350,000 clones, nearly 90% seen once. This CDR3 spans 15 amino acids. From germline, CDR1 is MDHEN and CDR2 SYDVKM. The J segment lost 8 bases and the V segment lost 6 bases, leaving 13 bases of the junction unmatched. This specimen belongs to a study of blood T cell repertoires in COVID-19. Study-level background: Whether acute or convalescent, the COVID-19 samples came from the United States, Italy and Spain. The analysed material was cDNA or gDNA that came from T cells, B-cell-depleted T cells, or PBMCs.

All enrollees were about 18 to 89 years old and from some 24 US areas. Clinical history as reported by participants underpinned cohort assignment. The rearrangement joins TRBV28 to TRBJ2-1; the match to TRBD2 covers 7 bases. This sequence was found in a woman aged 18-29 years with acute COVID-19. Source material: PBMCs or T cells enriched from blood (not recorded which). The CDR3 nucleotides read TGTGCCAGCAGACCCCACGGGGGGAATAGCGATGAGCAGTTCTTC. It is translated as CASRPHGGNSDEQFF.